A single sample is the source of the 22 T cell receptor beta chains below, sequenced in a study of shared clonotypes between healthy human individuals. Profiled with immunoSEQ multiplex PCR; TCRdb holds only in-frame clones, not every one. The sample lists 950,000 to 1,300,000 clones, roughly 70% occurring once. Sequenced input: memory CD4+ T cells sorted from blood. Subset of the sample: CD45RA-negative fraction. These receptors were taken from a man younger than 35 in good health.

As for this clone: With a far larger clone one base away, a read error is the likely cause. This chain joins TRBV6-5 and TRBJ2-7; D could derive from TRBD1 or TRBD2 (5 bases each). The CDR3 totals 14 residues. In germline, CDR1 is MNHEY, CDR2 SVGAGI. CDR3 region: CASSYDGGLGEQHF. In nucleotides, the CDR3 is TGTGCCAGCAGTTACGATGGGGGATTAGGCGAGCAGCACTTC.

V usage is TRBV7-2 and J usage is TRBJ2-7; 10 nucleotides align to TRBD2. This CDR3 has 16 amino acids. V shed 5 bases and J 3 bases; nucleotides not matched to a gene: 10. Germline assignment: CDR1 SGHTA and CDR2 FQGNSA. CDR3 sequence: CASSTQAGGPFYEQYF. The CDR3 region has the DNA TGTGCCAGCAGCACTCAAGCGGGAGGGCCATTCTACGAGCAGTACTTC.

The chain links TRBV5-1 to TRBJ2-5; the match to TRBD1 covers 8 bases. This CDR3 contains 16 residues. V dropped 4 bases and J dropped 0; count of bases not matched to a gene: 8. Germline V lookup: CDR1 SGHRS, CDR2 YFSETQ. The DNA of the CDR3 is TGCGCCAGCAGCATAACAGGGGGGAAGTACCAAGAGACCCAGTACTTC. It is translated as CASSITGGKYQETQYF.

This chain uses TRBV30 with TRBJ1-2; unclear D gene. The CDR3 covers 14 residues. V lost 2 bases, J lost 6 bases, and 16 bases lay in between. Germline V gene lookup returns CDR1 GTSNPN and CDR2 SVGIG (reference sequence). The chain's CDR3 is CAWSSRSEHHGYTF. CDR3 sequence (DNA): TGTGCCTGGAGTTCCCGAAGTGAGCACCATGGCTACACCTTC. Supplemented by reference TRBV30 and TRBJ1-2, the full variable domain reads SQTIHQWPATLVQPVGSPLSLECTVEGTSNPNLYWYRQAAGRGLQLLFYSVGIGQISSEVPQNLSASRPQDRQFILSSKKLLLSDSGFYLCAWSSRSEHHGYTFGSGTRLTVV.

Note on this clone: A far larger clone differs by one base, so this is likely a read error. The chain has TRBV7-9 and TRBJ2-5; 12 nucleotides line up with TRBD2. CDR3 length equals 17 residues. Germline CDR1 and CDR2: SEHNR and FQNEAQ (reference sequence). CDR3 coding DNA: TGTGCCAGCAGACAGACTAGCGGGAGACTACGAGTAGAGACCCGGTACTTC. It translates to CASRQTSGRLRVETRYF.

The V call is TRBV5-1, the J call TRBJ2-7; tentatively, D is TRBD2 (6 bases). The CDR3 runs 15 residues. V gave up 4 bases and J gave up 3 bases, with 17 bases separating them. CDR1 SGHRS and CDR2 YFSETQ come from the germline V gene. The CDR3 loop reads CASSPSPVTSYEQYF. In DNA form, the CDR3 reads TGCGCCAGCAGCCCTTCGCCCGTGACTAGCTACGAGCAGTACTTC.

This clone was recorded once. This rearrangement joins TRBV5-1 to TRBJ2-1; 12 positions agree with TRBD1. This CDR3 region has 15 residues. CDR1 SGHRS and CDR2 YFSETQ come from the germline V gene. Trimming at V came to 7 bases and at J to 7 bases, leaving 9 bases not matched to a gene. In DNA form, the CDR3 reads TGCGCCAGCTTCCCCGGGACAGGGGGCTTAAATGAGCAGTTCTTC. Amino acids: CASFPGTGGLNEQFF.

Note on this clone: The sample holds other DNA sequences that translate to the same CDR3. The chain carries TRBV7-2 and TRBJ2-1; maybe TRBD2 (5 bases). V was clipped by 4 bases and J by 0 bases, with 10 bases between them. CDR3 size: 15 residues. Germline V gene sequence: CDR1 SGHTA, CDR2 FQGNSA. This chain's CDR3 is CASSSDRGSYNEQFF. The CDR3 DNA reads as TGTGCCAGCAGCTCGGACCGGGGCTCCTACAATGAGCAGTTCTTC.

The chain combines TRBV5-4 with TRBJ2-7, with TRBD1 identical over 10 bases. The CDR3 sequence is 14 residues long. Germline V gene sequence: CDR1 SGHNT, CDR2 YYREEE (reference sequence). The trim removed 5 bases at V and 3 bases at J, leaving 5 bases unmatched. CDR3 nucleotide sequence: TGTGCCAGCAGAAGGGACAGGGGCCTCTACGAGCAGTACTTC. Translating gives CASRRDRGLYEQYF.

J is TRBJ2-3 and V is TRBV7-2, with D hard to call. Trimming took off 7 bases at V and 6 bases at J, with 8 bases between the two ends. The CDR3 has 11 residues. Germline V gene sequence: CDR1 SGHTA, CDR2 FQGNSA. The CDR3 coding sequence is TGTGCCAGCACCCCGAGGGATACGCAGTATTTT. This codes for CASTPRDTQYF.

This sequence joins TRBV27 and TRBJ1-1; maybe TRBD1 (6 bases). CDR3 length equals 13 residues. Germline CDR1 MNHEY, CDR2 SMNVEV (reference sequence). Trimming pared 5 bases from V and 3 bases from J, leaving 10 bases between. The CDR3 bases are TGTGCCAGCAGTCCAGGGGTCTACACTGAAGCTTTCTTT. Its protein is CASSPGVYTEAFF.

The rearrangement joins TRBV19 to TRBJ1-4; 10 nucleotides align to TRBD1. Germline CDR1 is LNHDA and CDR2 is SQIVND (reference sequence). With V trimmed by 6 bases and J by 1 base, 5 bases remained unmatched. The CDR3 is made up of 16 amino acids. The CDR3 spells CASSRTGGITNEKLFF. The DNA for the CDR3 is TGTGCCAGTAGCCGGACAGGGGGGATAACTAATGAAAAACTGTTTTTT.

This clone was recorded once. This chain uses TRBV9 with TRBJ2-3; 8 positions agree with TRBD1. V dropped 4 bases and J dropped 3; count of bases not matched to a gene: 7. Germline-derived CDR1 and CDR2 are SGDLS and YYNGEE. The CDR3 contains 15 residues. CDR3 in DNA: TGTGCCAGCAGCCCCCGACAGGGGTTGACAGATACGCAGTATTTT. This gives the protein CASSPRQGLTDTQYF.

J is TRBJ2-7 and V is TRBV9; TRBD1 aligns across 7 bases. This CDR3 contains 13 residues. The V gene end was trimmed by 4 bases and the J gene end by 4 bases; junction bases not matched to a gene: 5. CDR1 and CDR2 (germline): SGDLS, YYNGEE. This CDR3 is CASSRDSGYEQYF. DNA for the CDR3: TGTGCCAGCAGCCGGGACAGTGGGTACGAGCAGTACTTC.

The chain carries TRBV2 and TRBJ2-3; 8 bases agree with TRBD1. CDR1 is SNHLY and CDR2 is FYNNEI in the germline V gene. The V and J ends lost 4 bases and 4 bases, in that order; junction bases with no gene match: 4. The CDR3 totals 14 residues. CDR3 nucleotide sequence: TGTGCCAGCAGTGGGACAGGGAGGCCAGATACGCAGTATTTT. Translating gives CASSGTGRPDTQYF. The full variable domain, in which reference TRBV2 and TRBJ2-3 provide the parts outside the CDR3, is EPEVTQTPSHQVTQMGQEVILRCVPISNHLYFYWYRQILGQKVEFLVSFYNNEISEKSEIFDDQFSVERPDGSNFTLKIRSTKLEDSAMYFCASSGTGRPDTQYFGPGTRLTVL.

The chain combines TRBV9 with TRBJ1-3; D unresolved. This CDR3 is 16 amino acids long. Germline V gene sequence: CDR1 SGDLS, CDR2 YYNGEE. V was trimmed by 0 bases and J by 5 bases, leaving 15 bases between them. In DNA form, the CDR3 reads TGTGCCAGCAGCGTAGTAAATCCTCTCCCGCGAAACACCATATATTTT. Amino acids: CASSVVNPLPRNTIYF.

Concerning this clone: This may be a read error: a much more frequent sequence differs by one nucleotide. V gene TRBV21-1 combines with J gene TRBJ2-5. TRBV21-1 corresponds to a pseudogene. CDR3 length: 11 amino acids. The DNA for the CDR3 is TGTGCCAGCAGCTCCCAAGAGACCCAGTACTTC. Translation gives CASSSQETQYF.

This clone showed up many times. The chain carries TRBV4-2 and TRBJ2-3, with 8 positions matching TRBD2. This CDR3 contains 19 residues. Trimming took 0 bases from V and 2 from J; bases not matched to a gene: 13. Germline assignment: CDR1 LGHNA and CDR2 YNFKEQ. For the CDR3, the DNA is TGTGCCAGCAGCCAAGATTTACGGGGGGCGGGAGGCTACACAGATACGCAGTATTTT. Translation gives CASSQDLRGAGGYTDTQYF.

The CDR3 nucleotides are TGTGCCAGTAGTATAGCGGACAGCCGTCAGCCCCAGCATTTT. As protein: CASSIADSRQPQHF. This chain links TRBV19 with TRBJ1-5, with D perhaps matching TRBD1 (6 bases). V was clipped by 1 base and J by 6 bases, with 10 bases between them. Per the germline V gene, CDR1 is LNHDA and CDR2 is SQIVND (reference sequence). This CDR3 spans 14 amino acids.

Regarding this clone: Other DNA sequences from this sample encode an identical CDR3 as well. The chain links TRBV7-2 to TRBJ2-7, with a tentative D call TRBD2 (6 bases). The CDR3 length is 14 residues. Trimming pared 1 base from V and 4 bases from J, leaving 11 bases between. Germline V gene data show CDR1 as SGHTA and CDR2 as FQGNSA. CDR3 coding DNA: TGTGCCAGCAGCTTAGGGCGGGGCAGATACGAGCAGTACTTC. It encodes CASSLGRGRYEQYF.

This chain uses TRBV7-2 with TRBJ2-3; D is perhaps TRBD2 (7 bases). The CDR3 runs 14 residues. Germline assignment: CDR1 SGHTA and CDR2 FQGNSA. Trimming pared 5 bases from V and 5 bases from J, leaving 14 bases between. CDR3 region: CASSPEGGGDTQYF. The CDR3, as DNA: TGTGCCAGCAGCCCTGAGGGGGGGGGAGATACGCAGTATTTT. Looking up the rest from reference TRBV7-2 and TRBJ2-3 gives the full variable domain: GAGVSQSPSNKVTEKGKDVELRCDPISGHTALYWYRQSLGQGLEFLIYFQGNSAPDKSGLPSDRFSAERTGGSVSTLTIQRTQQEDSAVYLCASSPEGGGDTQYFGPGTRLTVL.

The chain links TRBV7-9 to TRBJ2-4, with D possibly being TRBD2 (5 bases). Germline V gene data show CDR1 as SEHNR and CDR2 as FQNEAQ (reference sequence). The CDR3 has 14 residues. V was cut by 1 base and J by 7 bases, with 11 bases left in between. The CDR3: CASSLETGGNIQYF. The CDR3 DNA reads as TGTGCCAGCAGCTTAGAAACCGGCGGGAACATTCAGTACTTC.